This T cell receptor (beta chain) appears in the sequencing data of a study of T cells in localized non-small cell lung cancer. This clone has a handful of counts. Antigen: not known. Study-level points and caveats: Tumor showed lower T cell clonality than uninvolved adjacent lung, where it was highest. Multi-region tumor sequencing was not done, so intratumor heterogeneity could not be excluded. A higher density of T cells in blood coincided with extended overall survival. Researchers found a median around 50 of the top 100 tumor clones in adjacent lung.

Only in-frame clones appear in the TCRdb table, and some are missing; sequencing was by immunoSEQ multiplex PCR. Of roughly 11,000 clones listed, roughly 29% are singletons. The CDR3 runs 14 residues. V was pared by 1 base and J by 2 bases, with 8 bases between. Germline V CDR1 and CDR2: SGHNT, YENEEA. The specimen comprised lung tumor tissue, sampled before any cancer treatment. The receptor comes from a man between 40 and 75 years old with stage I lung adenocarcinoma. This chain links TRBV11-3 with TRBJ1-2; D ambiguous. The CDR3 DNA reads as TGTGCCAGCAGCTTAGGGACCGAGAACTATGGCTACACCTTC. This translates into CASSLGTENYGYTF.